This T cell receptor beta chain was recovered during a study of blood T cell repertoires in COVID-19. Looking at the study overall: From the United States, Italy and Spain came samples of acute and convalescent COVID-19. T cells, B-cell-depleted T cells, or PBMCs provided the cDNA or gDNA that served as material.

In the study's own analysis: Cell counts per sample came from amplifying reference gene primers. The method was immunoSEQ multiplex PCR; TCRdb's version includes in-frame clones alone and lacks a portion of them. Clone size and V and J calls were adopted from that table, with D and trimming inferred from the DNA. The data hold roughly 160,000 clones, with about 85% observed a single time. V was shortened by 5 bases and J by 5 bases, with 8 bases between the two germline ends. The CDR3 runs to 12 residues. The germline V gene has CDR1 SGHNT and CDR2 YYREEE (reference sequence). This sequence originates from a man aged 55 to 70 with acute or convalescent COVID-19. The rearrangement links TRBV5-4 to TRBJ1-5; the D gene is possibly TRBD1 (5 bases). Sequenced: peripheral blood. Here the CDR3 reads CASRPGHQPQHF. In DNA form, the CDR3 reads TGTGCCAGCAGGCCAGGGCATCAGCCCCAGCATTTT.